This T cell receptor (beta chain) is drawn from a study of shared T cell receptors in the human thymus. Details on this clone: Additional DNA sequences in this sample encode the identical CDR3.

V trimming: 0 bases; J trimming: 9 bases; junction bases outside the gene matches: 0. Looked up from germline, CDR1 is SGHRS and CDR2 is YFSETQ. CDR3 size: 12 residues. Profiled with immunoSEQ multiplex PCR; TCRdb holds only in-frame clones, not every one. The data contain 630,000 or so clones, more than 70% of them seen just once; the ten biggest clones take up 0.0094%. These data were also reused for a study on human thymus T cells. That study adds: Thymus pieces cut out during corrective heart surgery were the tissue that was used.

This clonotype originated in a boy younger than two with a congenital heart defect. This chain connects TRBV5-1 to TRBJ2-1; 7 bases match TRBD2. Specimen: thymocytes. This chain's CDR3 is CASSLGGGEQFF. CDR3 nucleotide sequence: TGCGCCAGCAGCTTGGGCGGGGGTGAGCAGTTCTTC.